Listed below are T cell receptor beta chains from one sample, sequenced in a study of cytotoxic CD8 clonotypes in ibrutinib-treated CLL. Some clones are missing from TCRdb's copy, which holds only in-frame ones; the method was immunoSEQ multiplex PCR. The sample contains approximately 160,000 clones, over 75% of which appear only once. The source was PBMCs, collected at disease progression, from a patient treated with ibrutinib. These receptors came from a human donor with chronic lymphocytic leukemia. Both conserved end residues are part of each CDR3.

TRBV5-1 CASSLVATSRGAGGELFF
TRBV7-9 CASSLVDQPQHF
TRBV5-1 CASSPSGGTGDGYTF
TRBV28 CASRSQGGEQYF
TRBV5-6 CASSLDRGSIKKEQYF
TRBV19 CASTDGYNEQFF
TRBV5-1 CASSFQVNSYEQYF
TRBV7-8 CASSVQGSDNEQFF
TRBV27 CASSPTSGLKYEQYF
TRBV19 CASSALTGTSGVVSYNEQFF
TRBV6-5 CASSYSLQETQYF
TRBV11-1 CASSLSIVDRLGTGELFF
TRBV19 CASAFSDTQYF
TRBV5-6 CASSLVGSNEKLFF
TRBV29-1 CSVEVTGSRNEKLFF